These 18 T cell receptor beta chains were all obtained from the same sample, sequenced in a study of blood T cells in healthy people across ages. PCR was performed a second time for about 6 to 12 cycles using a sample-barcoded 5' primer and a J-beta primer mix. TCRdb itself ran the 5' RACE reads through MiXCR, one entry per CDR3 protein. Of just over 800,000 distinct CDR3 sequences detected, approximately 59% appear once; the ten largest clones hold roughly 26%. The sample comprised blood. The receptors here all came from a man aged 25 to 40 in good health.

This chain joins TRBV6-2 or TRBV6-3 and TRBJ1-6; D gene uncertain. V lost 0 bases, J lost 8 bases, and 11 bases lay in between. The CDR3 runs to 15 residues. Germline CDR1 MNHEY, CDR2 SVGEGT. The chain's CDR3 is CASSYSKSVHSPLHF. CDR3 nucleotide sequence: TGTGCCAGCAGTTACTCGAAGTCCGTCCATTCACCCCTCCACTTT.

V gene TRBV2 combines with J gene TRBJ2-7; D remains ambiguous. V lost 4 bases and J 5 bases, leaving 9 bases between the germline ends. Germline CDR1 SNHLY, CDR2 FYNNEI. This CDR3 has 12 residues. The CDR3 region is CASSAERDEQYF. CDR3 coding DNA: TGTGCCAGCAGTGCGGAAAGGGACGAGCAGTACTTC.

The V gene is TRBV24-1, the J gene TRBJ2-1, with D unclear. The CDR3 extends over 16 amino acids. Germline V gene sequence: CDR1 KGHDR, CDR2 SFDVKD. V was clipped by 5 bases and J by 3 bases, with 16 bases between them. The CDR3 coding sequence is TGTGCCACCAGTGGGGCCGGAAAATCCTTCTACAATGAGCAGTTCTTC. Protein product: CATSGAGKSFYNEQFF.

The V call is TRBV2, the J call TRBJ2-1, with 10 bases matching TRBD1. CDR1 and CDR2 (germline): SNHLY, FYNNEI. The CDR3 extends over 17 amino acids. With 5 bases clipped from V and 7 bases from J, the junction kept 14 bases outside the gene matches. The CDR3 bases are TGTGCCAGCAGTTCTCGACAGGGGGCCCCCACAAGGAATGAGCAGTTCTTC. Protein sequence: CASSSRQGAPTRNEQFF.

The rearrangement uses TRBV20-1 and TRBJ2-7; tentatively, D is TRBD1 or TRBD2 (5 bases each). Deletions cut 5 bases from V and 3 bases from J, with 14 bases between. The germline gives CDR1 DFQATT, CDR2 SNEGSKA (reference sequence). The CDR3 length is 13 residues. CDR3 sequence reads: CSAPGRVDYEQYF. The DNA for the CDR3 is TGCAGTGCTCCGGGACGGGTGGACTACGAGCAGTACTTC.

This clonotype was seen a few times. The rearrangement joins TRBV5-1 to TRBJ1-1, with D tentatively TRBD1 (6 bases). V lost 4 bases to trimming and J lost 6 bases, with 16 bases between them. This CDR3 has 14 residues. Germline V lookup: CDR1 SGHRS, CDR2 YFSETQ. Here the CDR3 DNA reads TGCGCCAGCAGCGTCGACGGGGAGGGGGCTGAAGCTTTCTTT. Amino acid sequence: CASSVDGEGAEAFF.

J is TRBJ2-1 and V is TRBV4-2, with D possibly TRBD1 on 5 matching bases. Trimming took off 0 bases at V and 6 bases at J, with 18 bases between the two ends. CDR3 length: 17 residues. CDR1 is LGHNA and CDR2 is YNFKEQ in the germline V gene. CDR3 in amino acids: CASSQDLSAGFPNEQFF. CDR3 bases: TGTGCCAGCAGCCAAGATCTATCGGCAGGGTTCCCCAATGAGCAGTTCTTC.

The rearrangement links TRBV5-1 to TRBJ2-4; D is uncertain. The CDR3 has 16 residues. V was trimmed by 4 bases and J by 15 bases, leaving 29 bases between them. Germline V gives CDR1 SGHRS, CDR2 YFSETQ. DNA of the CDR3: TGCGCCAGCAGCAAGGACGGTGGCCCCCCATCGATTTTATCGTACTTC. This codes for CASSKDGGPPSILSYF.

This chain joins TRBV28 and TRBJ2-7; D possibly uses TRBD1 or TRBD2 (6 bases each). The germline V gene encodes CDR1 MDHEN and CDR2 SYDVKM. With 5 bases removed from V and 3 bases from J, the gap between germline ends came to 17 bases. CDR3 length: 15 residues. The CDR3 reads CASSVPGEALYEQYF. Here the CDR3 DNA reads TGTGCCAGCAGTGTACCAGGGGAGGCCCTCTACGAGCAGTACTTC.

This chain joins TRBV4-2 and TRBJ1-3; TRBD1 matches at 8 bases. The CDR3 has 17 residues. After removal of 3 bases from V and 2 bases from J, the junction contained 9 bases not matched to a gene. Germline assignment: CDR1 LGHNA and CDR2 YNFKEQ. The CDR3: CASSHDRGQVAGNTIYF. CDR3 nucleotide sequence: TGTGCCAGCAGCCACGATAGGGGACAGGTAGCTGGAAACACCATATATTTT.

This chain joins TRBV10-3 and TRBJ1-2; tentatively, D is TRBD1 (5 bases). Germline CDR1 reads ENHRY; CDR2 reads SYGVKD. Trimming pared 8 bases from V and 6 bases from J, leaving 19 bases between. The CDR3 runs to 14 residues. CDR3 protein: CAIVDGSGYNGYTF. The DNA for the CDR3 is TGTGCCATCGTTGACGGTTCAGGGTACAATGGCTACACCTTC.

The rearrangement uses TRBV9 and TRBJ2-7, with 7 bases that match TRBD1. Germline V gene data show CDR1 as SGDLS and CDR2 as YYNGEE. V was pared by 3 bases and J by 10 bases, with 13 bases of the junction left unmatched. This CDR3 has 14 residues. The chain's CDR3 is CASSEGQTNALQYF. The CDR3, as DNA: TGTGCCAGCAGCGAGGGACAGACTAACGCCCTACAGTACTTC.

This clonotype was counted many times. The gene calls are TRBV20-1 and TRBJ2-7, with 7 bases that match TRBD2. This CDR3 contains 16 residues. V shed 2 bases, J shed 0 bases, and the junction held 10 bases outside the gene matches. Germline V gene data show CDR1 as DFQATT and CDR2 as SNEGSKA (reference sequence). Written as DNA, the CDR3 is TGCAGTGCTAGAAGCCACTCTAGCGGAGTCTCCTACGAGCAGTACTTC. Translation: CSARSHSSGVSYEQYF.

V is TRBV12-3 or TRBV12-4 and J is TRBJ2-3; 8 bases are shared with TRBD2. The CDR3 is 16 residues long. V was clipped by 7 bases and J by 8 bases; unmatched bases: 17. The CDR3 DNA reads TGTGCCAGCATCCCCCAGGCGGGGGGTCTCTCGGGTACGCAGTATTTT. Translated: CASIPQAGGLSGTQYF.

This sequence joins TRBV7-3 and TRBJ2-3, with D unresolved. The CDR3 loop spans 12 amino acids. V gave up 6 bases and J gave up 6 bases, with 10 bases separating them. Germline CDR1 SGHTA, CDR2 FQGTGA. The CDR3 reads CASSKIGDTQYF. The DNA for the CDR3 is TGTGCCAGCAGTAAAATAGGGGATACGCAGTATTTT.

V gene TRBV4-3 combines with J gene TRBJ2-3; D is perhaps TRBD2 (6 bases). Per the germline V gene, CDR1 is LGHNA and CDR2 is YSLEER. V lost 5 bases to trimming and J lost 2 bases, with 20 bases between them. The CDR3 sequence is 17 residues long. The CDR3 DNA reads TGCGCCAGCAGCTTCCGGGGGTCATTTAGGGACACAGATACGCAGTATTTT. Amino acid sequence: CASSFRGSFRDTDTQYF.

A few counts support this clonotype. The V gene is TRBV5-1, the J gene TRBJ1-5; D uncertain. Germline CDR1 reads SGHRS; CDR2 reads YFSETQ. CDR3 length: 16 amino acids. Trimming removed 0 bases at V and 1 base at J, with 11 bases between. The CDR3 spells CASSLVREESNQPQHF. In DNA form, the CDR3 reads TGCGCCAGCAGCTTGGTGAGGGAAGAAAGCAATCAGCCCCAGCATTTT. Drawing the rest from reference TRBV5-1 and TRBJ1-5, the complete variable domain is KAGVTQTPRYLIKTRGQQVTLSCSPISGHRSVSWYQQTPGQGLQFLFEYFSETQRNKGNFPGRFSGRQFSNSRSEMNVSTLELGDSALYLCASSLVREESNQPQHFGDGTRLSIL.

The chain links TRBV7-2 to TRBJ2-1, with D tentatively TRBD1 or TRBD2 (5 bases each). Between the trimmed V and J ends, which lost 4 bases and 7 bases, there was a span of 11 bases. This CDR3 has 13 residues. The germline gives CDR1 SGHTA, CDR2 FQGNSA. CDR3 sequence reads: CASSSGAANEQFF. CDR3 DNA: TGTGCCAGCAGCTCCGGGGCAGCGAATGAGCAGTTCTTC.